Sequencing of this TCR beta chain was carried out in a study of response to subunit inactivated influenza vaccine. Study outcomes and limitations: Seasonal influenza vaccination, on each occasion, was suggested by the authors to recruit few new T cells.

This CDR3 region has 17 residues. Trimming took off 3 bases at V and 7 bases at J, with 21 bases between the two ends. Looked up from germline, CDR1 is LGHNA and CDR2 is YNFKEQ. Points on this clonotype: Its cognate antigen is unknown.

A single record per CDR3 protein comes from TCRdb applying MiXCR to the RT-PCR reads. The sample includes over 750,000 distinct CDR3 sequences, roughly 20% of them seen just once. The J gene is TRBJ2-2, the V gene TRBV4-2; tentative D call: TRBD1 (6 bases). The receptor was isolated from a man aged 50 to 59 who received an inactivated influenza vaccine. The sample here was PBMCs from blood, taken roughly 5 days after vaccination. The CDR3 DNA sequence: TGTGCCAGCAGCCAGGGACCGCAGGGGCGTAGCATCGGGGAGCTGTTTTTT. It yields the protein CASSQGPQGRSIGELFF.